This entry features one T cell receptor beta chain sequence. Antigen specificity is unknown. Trimming took off 5 bases at V and 5 bases at J, with 13 bases between the two ends. Germline V gene lookup returns CDR1 MNHGY and CDR2 SAAAGT. The CDR3 covers 13 residues. Each fraction contributed one roughly 500,000-cell aliquot for sequencing. The data were taken from a study of coeliac disease. Study context: Coeliac patients had active, refractory type I, or gluten-free-diet-controlled disease.

General study points: Most TRB amino acid sequences occurred in only one sample. Control samples showed higher TRB and TRG clonality than intraepithelial and lamina propria samples in active celiac disease.

Clones were read by immunoSEQ multiplex PCR, and TCRdb kept only the in-frame ones, dropping some. This sample yields approximately 5,400 clones, of which around 52% are seen a single time; 5.5% to 7.5% belongs to the top ten. Sequencing was done on a sample of intraepithelial lymphocytes from the gut. The sequence came from a woman in her 30s with active celiac disease. J is TRBJ2-7 and V is TRBV6-8; D unclear. The CDR3 DNA reads TGTGCCAGCAGTCCCGGTCAGGTGGACGAGCAGTACTTC. It is translated as CASSPGQVDEQYF.